Listed below are T cell receptor beta chains from one sample, sequenced in a study of blood T cell repertoires in COVID-19. Profiled with immunoSEQ multiplex PCR; TCRdb holds only in-frame clones, not every one. The data contain some 67,000 clones, roughly 85% of them singletons. Source material: peripheral blood. The receptors were gathered from a woman at least 80 years old with acute or convalescent COVID-19. The CDR3 runs from the conserved cysteine through the conserved F or W. Fields, in order: CDR3 protein, V gene, clone size, D gene, J gene. The D gene is left open where the match is weak. A clone size is listed for some rows: how often the clone was seen (once, few, many), or a class if it is expanded.

CDR3 protein: CASNLPGTDTQYF; V gene: TRBV5-1; clone size: NA; D gene: NA; J gene: TRBJ2-3
CDR3 protein: CASSGTWPSNVETQYF; V gene: TRBV2; clone size: NA; D gene: NA; J gene: TRBJ2-5
CDR3 protein: CASSIGTGGAEAFF; V gene: TRBV9; clone size: NA; D gene: TRBD1; J gene: TRBJ1-1
CDR3 protein: CARKPRGAEETQYF; V gene: TRBV5-1; clone size: NA; D gene: TRBD2; J gene: TRBJ2-5
CDR3 protein: CASTRRTGGKLFF; V gene: TRBV6-5; clone size: NA; D gene: TRBD1; J gene: TRBJ1-4
CDR3 protein: CASRLWTGGYQPQHF; V gene: TRBV5-6; clone size: NA; D gene: TRBD1; J gene: TRBJ1-5
CDR3 protein: CASSHPGTSGGARDTQYF; V gene: TRBV3-1/TRBV3-2; clone size: NA; D gene: TRBD2; J gene: TRBJ2-3
CDR3 protein: CASSNTVGGREQYF; V gene: TRBV2; clone size: NA; D gene: NA; J gene: TRBJ2-7
CDR3 protein: CASSSHPRSSYNEQFF; V gene: TRBV5-1; clone size: NA; D gene: NA; J gene: TRBJ2-1
CDR3 protein: CASSLAGAGANVLTF; V gene: TRBV7-8; clone size: NA; D gene: NA; J gene: TRBJ2-6
CDR3 protein: CASSPQGSGSEAFF; V gene: TRBV18; clone size: NA; D gene: NA; J gene: TRBJ1-1
CDR3 protein: CASSALGGGGTDTQYF; V gene: TRBV6-1; clone size: NA; D gene: TRBD2; J gene: TRBJ2-3
CDR3 protein: CASSLKRTGGTDTQYF; V gene: TRBV27; clone size: NA; D gene: TRBD2; J gene: TRBJ2-3
CDR3 protein: CASSQEGQPSYEQYF; V gene: TRBV3-1/TRBV3-2; clone size: few; D gene: NA; J gene: TRBJ2-7
CDR3 protein: CASSLTPLDRVGDNEQFF; V gene: TRBV7-3; clone size: NA; D gene: TRBD1; J gene: TRBJ2-1
CDR3 protein: CASSHRVREKLFF; V gene: TRBV6-5; clone size: NA; D gene: NA; J gene: TRBJ1-4
CDR3 protein: CASSSADSEAFF; V gene: TRBV7-9; clone size: NA; D gene: NA; J gene: TRBJ1-1
CDR3 protein: CASSKLAAGQETQYF; V gene: TRBV19; clone size: NA; D gene: TRBD2; J gene: TRBJ2-5
CDR3 protein: CASSPQGGNENTEAFF; V gene: TRBV19; clone size: NA; D gene: NA; J gene: TRBJ1-1
CDR3 protein: CASSQAAGGYEQYF; V gene: TRBV4-1; clone size: NA; D gene: TRBD1; J gene: TRBJ2-7
CDR3 protein: CASMGGYGYTF; V gene: TRBV2; clone size: NA; D gene: NA; J gene: TRBJ1-2
CDR3 protein: CASSRAGGPPNEQFF; V gene: TRBV19; clone size: NA; D gene: TRBD2; J gene: TRBJ2-1
CDR3 protein: CASSLVQGSNSPLHF; V gene: TRBV5-4; clone size: NA; D gene: NA; J gene: TRBJ1-6
CDR3 protein: CASSLMGRVETQYF; V gene: TRBV28; clone size: NA; D gene: NA; J gene: TRBJ2-5
CDR3 protein: CASSFVRYEQFF; V gene: TRBV6-2/TRBV6-3; clone size: NA; D gene: NA; J gene: TRBJ2-1
CDR3 protein: CASSLRSGTGLSGANVLTF; V gene: TRBV5-1; clone size: NA; D gene: TRBD1; J gene: TRBJ2-6
CDR3 protein: CASSPGLAGGLETQYF; V gene: TRBV7-2; clone size: NA; D gene: TRBD2; J gene: TRBJ2-5
CDR3 protein: CASSSFTGDLLGELFF; V gene: TRBV7-6; clone size: NA; D gene: NA; J gene: TRBJ2-2
CDR3 protein: CASSLGQGNGYTF; V gene: TRBV5-1; clone size: NA; D gene: TRBD1; J gene: TRBJ1-2
CDR3 protein: CASSQARTGLGTEAFF; V gene: TRBV11-2; clone size: NA; D gene: NA; J gene: TRBJ1-1
CDR3 protein: CASSQDPLAGGRSEQYF; V gene: TRBV4-1; clone size: NA; D gene: TRBD2; J gene: TRBJ2-7
CDR3 protein: CASSTQGAGELFF; V gene: TRBV6-5; clone size: NA; D gene: TRBD1; J gene: TRBJ2-2
CDR3 protein: CASLTQGHTEAFF; V gene: TRBV6-5; clone size: NA; D gene: NA; J gene: TRBJ1-1
CDR3 protein: CATSHSNQPQHF; V gene: TRBV24-1; clone size: NA; D gene: NA; J gene: TRBJ1-5
CDR3 protein: CASSLASGKTYNEQFF; V gene: TRBV5-4; clone size: NA; D gene: TRBD2; J gene: TRBJ2-1